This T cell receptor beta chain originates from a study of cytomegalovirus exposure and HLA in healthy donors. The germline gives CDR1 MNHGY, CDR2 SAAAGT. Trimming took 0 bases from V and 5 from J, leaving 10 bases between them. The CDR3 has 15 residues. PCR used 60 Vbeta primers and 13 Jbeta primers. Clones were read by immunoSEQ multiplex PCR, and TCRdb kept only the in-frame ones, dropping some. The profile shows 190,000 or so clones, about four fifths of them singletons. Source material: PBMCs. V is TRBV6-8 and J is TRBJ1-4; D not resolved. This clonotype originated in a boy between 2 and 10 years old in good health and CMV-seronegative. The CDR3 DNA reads TGTGCCAGCAGTTACTCGGGGAGGGTCAATGAAAAACTGTTTTTT. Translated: CASSYSGRVNEKLFF.